The following is a T cell receptor (beta chain) sequence with its context. This sample was taken from a study of blood T cell repertoires in COVID-19. Participant age was roughly 18 to 95 years, and participants resided in around 24 US areas. Donors of Cohort 3 who recovered were those that had two negative PCRs, clearance, or symptom resolution. Germline lookup yields CDR1 DFQATT and CDR2 SNEGSKA (reference sequence). V lost 3 bases and J 4 bases, leaving 6 bases between the germline ends. CDR3 length: 11 amino acids. As originally analysed: Reference gene primer amplification yielded estimated nucleated cell counts. TCRdb keeps only in-frame clones here, not all; method: immunoSEQ multiplex PCR. V and J calls and clone size are given by that table; D and trimming were obtained from the DNA. Of around 150,000 clones in the sample, approximately 80% are singletons; the top ten hold around 6.1%.

The chain combines TRBV20-1 with TRBJ1-2; D is unclear. The sequence derives from a man aged 40-49 years who had recovered from COVID-19. Sequenced sample: PBMCs or T cells enriched from blood (not recorded which). Here the CDR3 reads CSASPGYGYTF. The CDR3 DNA is TGCAGTGCTAGTCCGGGCTATGGCTACACCTTC.